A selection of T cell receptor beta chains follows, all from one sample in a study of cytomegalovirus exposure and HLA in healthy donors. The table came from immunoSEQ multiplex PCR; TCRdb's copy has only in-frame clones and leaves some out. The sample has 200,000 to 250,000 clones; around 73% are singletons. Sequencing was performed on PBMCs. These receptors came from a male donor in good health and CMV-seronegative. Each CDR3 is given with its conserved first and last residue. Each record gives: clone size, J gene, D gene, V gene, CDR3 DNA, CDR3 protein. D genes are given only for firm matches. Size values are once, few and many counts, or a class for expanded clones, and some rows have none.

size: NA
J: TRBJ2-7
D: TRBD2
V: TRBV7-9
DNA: TGTGCCAGCAGCCAGGGACTAGCGGGAGCAATAGCTCACGAGCAGTACTTC
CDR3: CASSQGLAGAIAHEQYF

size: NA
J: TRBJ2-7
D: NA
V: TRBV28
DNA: TGTGCCAGCAGTCTATGGGAAACAGGGCGGGACGAGCAGTACTTC
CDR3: CASSLWETGRDEQYF

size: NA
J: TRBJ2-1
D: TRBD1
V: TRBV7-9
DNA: TGTGCCAGCAGCTCGACAGGGGGCTACAATGAGCAGTTCTTC
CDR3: CASSSTGGYNEQFF

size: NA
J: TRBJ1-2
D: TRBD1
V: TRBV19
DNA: TGTGCCAGTAGTGGACAGGACTATGGCTACACCTTC
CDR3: CASSGQDYGYTF

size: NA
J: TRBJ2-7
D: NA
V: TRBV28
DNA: TGTGCCAGCAGTTTTTCGGTTACTCCCCTTTGGGAGCAGTACTTC
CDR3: CASSFSVTPLWEQYF

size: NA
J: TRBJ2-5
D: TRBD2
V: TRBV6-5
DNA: TGTGCCAGCAGTGCCCTCACTAGCGGACAAGAGACCCAGTACTTC
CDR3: CASSALTSGQETQYF

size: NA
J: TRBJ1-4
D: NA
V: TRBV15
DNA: TGTGCCACCAGCAGGAGGACAGCCGACGTGGAAAAACTGTTTTTT
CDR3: CATSRRTADVEKLFF

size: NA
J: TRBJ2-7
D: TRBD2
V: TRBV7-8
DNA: TGTGCCAGCAGCCCTACCCGGACTAGCGGGAGGGAGCAGTACTTC
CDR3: CASSPTRTSGREQYF

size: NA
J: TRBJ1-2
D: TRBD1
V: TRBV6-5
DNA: TGTGCCTCCAAGGGACAGAGATATGGCTACACCTTC
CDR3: CASKGQRYGYTF

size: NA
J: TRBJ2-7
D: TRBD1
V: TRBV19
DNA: TGTGCCAGTAGTATAGGGACAGGGCGCTACGAGCAGTACTTC
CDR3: CASSIGTGRYEQYF

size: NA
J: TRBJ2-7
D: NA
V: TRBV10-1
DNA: TGCGCCAGCAGCCCCGGAGGGCTAGCGAGAACCTACGAGCAGTACTTC
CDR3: CASSPGGLARTYEQYF

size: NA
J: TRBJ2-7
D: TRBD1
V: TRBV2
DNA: TGTGCCAGCATGACTCCGACAGGGGGCCCCTACGAGCAGTACTTC
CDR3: CASMTPTGGPYEQYF

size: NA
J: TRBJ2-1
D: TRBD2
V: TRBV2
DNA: TGTGCCAGCAGTGAAGCGCGAGCGGGAGCGGGTGAGCAGTTCTTC
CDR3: CASSEARAGAGEQFF

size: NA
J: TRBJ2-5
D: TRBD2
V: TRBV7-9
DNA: TGTGCCAGCAGCCCACCACTAGCGGGAGTGGATGGAGAGACCCAGTACTTC
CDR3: CASSPPLAGVDGETQYF

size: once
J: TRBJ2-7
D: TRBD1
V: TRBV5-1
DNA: TGCGCCAGCAGCCGGACAGGGGGCCGTAGCTCCTACGAGCAGTACTTC
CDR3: CASSRTGGRSSYEQYF

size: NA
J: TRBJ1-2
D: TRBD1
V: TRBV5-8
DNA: TGTGCCAGCAGCCCCGGACAGGGAGACTATGGCTACACCTTC
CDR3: CASSPGQGDYGYTF

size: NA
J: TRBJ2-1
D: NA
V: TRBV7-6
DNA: TGTGCCAGCAGCTTGTACTCCCGCAATGAGCAGTTCTTC
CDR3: CASSLYSRNEQFF

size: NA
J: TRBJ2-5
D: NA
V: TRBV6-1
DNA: TGTGCCAGCAGTCGGGACAAGCAAGAGACCCAGTACTTC
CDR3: CASSRDKQETQYF

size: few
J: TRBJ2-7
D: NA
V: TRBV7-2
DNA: TGTGCCAGCAGCCCAAGACGGACTCTAACCTACGAGCAGTACTTC
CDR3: CASSPRRTLTYEQYF

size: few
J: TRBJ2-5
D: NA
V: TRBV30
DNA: TGTGCCTGGGCAGACAGGCGCACCATTCAAGAGACCCAGTACTTC
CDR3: CAWADRRTIQETQYF

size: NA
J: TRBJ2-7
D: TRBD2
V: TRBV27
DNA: TGTGCCAGCAGTCCCGGGACTAGCGGGAGAAGGGGCGAGCAGTACTTC
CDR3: CASSPGTSGRRGEQYF

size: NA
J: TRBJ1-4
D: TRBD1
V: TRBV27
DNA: TGTGCCAGCAGTATCGGACAGGGGACTAATGAAAAACTGTTTTTT
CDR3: CASSIGQGTNEKLFF

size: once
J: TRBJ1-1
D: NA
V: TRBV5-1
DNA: TGCGCCAGCAGCGCGGTGCCCGGAATAGACCTCAATAGACACACTGAAGCTTTCTTT
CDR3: CASSAVPGIDLNRHTEAFF

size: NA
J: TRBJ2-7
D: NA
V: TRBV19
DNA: TGTGCCAGTAGTATCACCGACAGGCTAAACGAGCAGTACTTC
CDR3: CASSITDRLNEQYF

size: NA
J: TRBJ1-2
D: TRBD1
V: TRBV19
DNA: TGTGCCAGTAGTCCGGACAGGTTCGTTGGCTACACCTTC
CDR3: CASSPDRFVGYTF

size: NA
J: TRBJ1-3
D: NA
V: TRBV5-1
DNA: TGCGCCAGCAGCTTAGAGGGAATCGCTGGAAACACCATATATTTT
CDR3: CASSLEGIAGNTIYF

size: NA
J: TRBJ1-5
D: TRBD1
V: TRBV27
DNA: TGTGCCAGCAGAACAGGGGGCGCCTTAAATCAGCCCCAGCATTTT
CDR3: CASRTGGALNQPQHF

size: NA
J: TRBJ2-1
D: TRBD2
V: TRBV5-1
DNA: TGCGCCAGCAACCCAGCGGGAGCGGCCTACAATGAGCAGTTCTTC
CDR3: CASNPAGAAYNEQFF

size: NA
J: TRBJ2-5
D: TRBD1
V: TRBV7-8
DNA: TGTGCCAGCAGCACCGGGACAGGGGGCCAAGAGACCCAGTACTTC
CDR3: CASSTGTGGQETQYF

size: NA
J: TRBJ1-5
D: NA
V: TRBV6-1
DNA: TGTGCCAGCAGTCGACAGAGCAATCAGCCCCAGCATTTT
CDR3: CASSRQSNQPQHF

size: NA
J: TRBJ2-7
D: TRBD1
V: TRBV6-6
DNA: TGTGCCAGCAGTGGGACAGCCCCCAGGGACGAGCAGTACTTC
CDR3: CASSGTAPRDEQYF

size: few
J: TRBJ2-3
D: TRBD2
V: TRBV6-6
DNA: TGTGCCAGCAGATATCTAGCGGACACAGATACGCAGTATTTT
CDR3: CASRYLADTDTQYF

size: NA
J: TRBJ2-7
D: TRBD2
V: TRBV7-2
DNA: TGTGCCAGCAGCTCCACTCCGGGGGGGCGCAACGAGCAGTACTTC
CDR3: CASSSTPGGRNEQYF

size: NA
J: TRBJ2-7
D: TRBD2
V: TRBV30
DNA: TGTGCCTGGAGTGTAGGTGGGAGGGCCGCCCCCGAGCAGTACTTC
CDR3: CAWSVGGRAAPEQYF

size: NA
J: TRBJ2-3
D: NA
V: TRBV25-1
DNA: TGTGCCAGCAGTGGGCACAAGCCTGCAGGGGATACGCAGTATTTT
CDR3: CASSGHKPAGDTQYF

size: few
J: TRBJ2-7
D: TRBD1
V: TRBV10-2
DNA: TGCGCCAGCAGTGAGTCGAAGGGACAGGGCTACGAGCAGTACTTC
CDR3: CASSESKGQGYEQYF

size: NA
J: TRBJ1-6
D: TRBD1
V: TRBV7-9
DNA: TGTGCCAGCAGCTTAGAAGGGGACAGGATTAATTCACCCCTCCACTTT
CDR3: CASSLEGDRINSPLHF

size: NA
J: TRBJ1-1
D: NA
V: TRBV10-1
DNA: TGCGCCAGCAGCCAGCAGGGGATGAACACTGAAGCTTTCTTT
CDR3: CASSQQGMNTEAFF

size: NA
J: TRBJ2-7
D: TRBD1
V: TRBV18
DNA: TGTGCCAGCTCACCCCAGGTGGGACAGGGGAGAAACGAGCAGTACTTC
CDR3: CASSPQVGQGRNEQYF

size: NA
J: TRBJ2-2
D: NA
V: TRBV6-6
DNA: TGTGCCAGCAGCAGCAAAAGAGGGACCGGGGAGCTGTTTTTT
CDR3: CASSSKRGTGELFF

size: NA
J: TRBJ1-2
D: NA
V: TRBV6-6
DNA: TGTGCCAGCAACCCTGGACAGTCTTACTATGGCTACACCTTC
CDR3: CASNPGQSYYGYTF

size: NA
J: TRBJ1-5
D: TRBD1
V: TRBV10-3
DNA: TGTGCCATCCCGGTCAGGGACAGGGGCCATAGCAATCAGCCCCAGCATTTT
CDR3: CAIPVRDRGHSNQPQHF

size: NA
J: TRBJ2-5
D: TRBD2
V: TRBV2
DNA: TGTGCCAGCAGTGAAACCCGAGCGGGAGGGCAAGAGACCCAGTACTTC
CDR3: CASSETRAGGQETQYF

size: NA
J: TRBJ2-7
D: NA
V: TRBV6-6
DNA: TGTGCCAGCAGTTACTCTCGGGGTTACGAGCAGTACTTC
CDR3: CASSYSRGYEQYF

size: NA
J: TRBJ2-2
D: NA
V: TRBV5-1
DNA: TGCGCCAGCAGCATCACAGCCACCGGGGAGCTGTTTTTT
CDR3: CASSITATGELFF

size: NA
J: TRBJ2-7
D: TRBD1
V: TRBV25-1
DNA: TGTGCCAGCAGTGAAGGGACAGGGAGTTATGTGCAGTACTTC
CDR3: CASSEGTGSYVQYF

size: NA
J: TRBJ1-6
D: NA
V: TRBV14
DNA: TGTGCCAGCAGCTCGGGACTAACCTATAATTCACCCCTCCACTTT
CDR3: CASSSGLTYNSPLHF

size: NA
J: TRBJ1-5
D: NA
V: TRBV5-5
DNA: TGTGCCAGCAGCCGAGTCCCTTTCCAGGGGCAGCCCCAGCATTTT
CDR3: CASSRVPFQGQPQHF

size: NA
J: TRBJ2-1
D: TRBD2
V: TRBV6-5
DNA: TGTGCCAGCAGTTATGGGACTAGTTACAATGAGCAGTTCTTC
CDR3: CASSYGTSYNEQFF

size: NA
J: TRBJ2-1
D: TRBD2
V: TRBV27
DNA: TGTGCCAGCAGTTTACGACTAGCGGCGGGGCAGTTCTTC
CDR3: CASSLRLAAGQFF

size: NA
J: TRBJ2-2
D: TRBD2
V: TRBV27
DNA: TGTGCCAGCAGTAGGGTAGAACTAGCGGGAACGAACACCGGGGAGCTGTTTTTT
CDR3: CASSRVELAGTNTGELFF

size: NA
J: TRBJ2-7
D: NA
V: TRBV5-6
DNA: TGTGCCAGCAGCGTGGACAACTACGAGCAGTACTTC
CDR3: CASSVDNYEQYF

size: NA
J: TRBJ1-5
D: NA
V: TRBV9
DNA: TGTGCCAGCAGCGGGACAGAGAGCAATCAGCCCCAGCATTTT
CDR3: CASSGTESNQPQHF

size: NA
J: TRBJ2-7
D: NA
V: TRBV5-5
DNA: TGTGCCAGCAGCCCTCCGTCCTACGAGCAGTACTTC
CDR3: CASSPPSYEQYF

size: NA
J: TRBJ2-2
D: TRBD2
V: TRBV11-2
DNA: TGTGCCAGCAGCTTAGTTCGGGGGGCCGGGGAGCTGTTTTTT
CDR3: CASSLVRGAGELFF

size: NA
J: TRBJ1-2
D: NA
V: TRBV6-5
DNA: TGTGCCAGCAGTTACAGGGAGGCTGGTGGCTATGGCTACACCTTC
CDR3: CASSYREAGGYGYTF

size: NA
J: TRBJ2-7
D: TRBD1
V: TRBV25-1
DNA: TGTGCCAGTAGGGGGACAGGCTCCTACGAGCAGTACTTC
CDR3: CASRGTGSYEQYF